The sequence of this TCR beta chain was determined in a study of cytomegalovirus exposure and HLA in healthy donors. PCR involved 60 Vbeta and 13 Jbeta primers. Measured with immunoSEQ multiplex PCR; TCRdb has only the in-frame clones, and not every one. The sample has roughly 200,000 clones; around 75% are singletons. V lost 2 bases to trimming and J lost 2 bases, with 21 bases between them. CDR1 and CDR2 from the germline V gene are SGHTA and FQGTGA. CDR3 size: 18 residues. The rearrangement links TRBV7-3 to TRBJ2-5; a weak D match, TRBD2 (5 bases). Input material: PBMCs. The clonotype was recovered from a woman in her thirties in good health and CMV-seronegative. For the CDR3, the DNA is TGTGCCAGCAGCTTAGGCGTTTCTAGCCTAAACCTTCAAGAGACCCAGTACTTC. Its protein product is CASSLGVSSLNLQETQYF.